The 7 T cell receptor beta chains below were found in one sample sequenced in a study of blood T cells in healthy people across ages. A sample-barcoded 5' primer and a J-beta primer mix were used in a second PCR of roughly 6 to 11 cycles. TCRdb redid the calling of the 5' RACE reads with MiXCR, one entry per CDR3 protein. Altogether 1.4 million to 1.5 million distinct CDR3 sequences are present, around two fifths being singletons, with the ten largest covering 7% to 9.5%. The specimen sequenced was blood. These receptors came from a young woman in good health.

This clonotype appeared a few times. The CDR3 coding sequence is TGCAGTGCCAACTGGGCCTACCGGGACAGATCCCATGGTGAGCAGTTCTTC. It translates to CSANWAYRDRSHGEQFF. The J gene is TRBJ2-1, the V gene TRBV20-1; 7 nucleotides align to TRBD1. CDR1 and CDR2 (germline): DFQATT, SNEGSKA (reference sequence). V gave up 6 bases and J gave up 9 bases; unmatched junction bases: 23. The CDR3 contains 17 residues.

This chain links TRBV6-1 with TRBJ1-4; possibly TRBD1 for D (6 bases). Per the germline V gene, CDR1 is MNHNS and CDR2 is SASEGT. V shed 10 bases and J shed 6 bases, with 15 bases lying between them. The CDR3 extends over 13 amino acids. CDR3 in amino acids: CATRTASYEKLFF. CDR3 DNA: TGTGCCACCAGGACAGCTTCTTATGAAAAACTGTTTTTT.

This clonotype was recorded once. One end of the junction varies from germline; a read error may be responsible. The chain combines TRBV28 with TRBJ2-2; maybe TRBD2 (5 bases). The CDR3 loop spans 14 amino acids. The germline gives CDR1 MDHEN, CDR2 SYDVKM. The chain's CDR3 is CASSSLLGSGELFF. The DNA of the CDR3 is TGTGCCAGCAGTTCCTTACTAGGTTCCGGGGAACTGTTTTTT.

This clonotype was detected only once. The chain has TRBV5-1 and TRBJ2-7, with D uncertain. The CDR3 extends over 14 amino acids. Deletions cut 4 bases from V and 3 bases from J, with 14 bases between. CDR1 is SGHRS and CDR2 is YFSETQ in the germline V gene. The DNA for the CDR3 is TGCGCCAGCAGCGGTGGCGGCCCATACTACGAGCAGTACTTC. This gives the protein CASSGGGPYYEQYF. The full variable domain, its missing parts supplied by reference TRBV5-1 and TRBJ2-7, is KAGVTQTPRYLIKTRGQQVTLSCSPISGHRSVSWYQQTPGQGLQFLFEYFSETQRNKGNFPGRFSGRQFSNSRSEMNVSTLELGDSALYLCASSGGGPYYEQYFGPGTRLTVT.

The CDR3 DNA sequence: TGCAGTGCTAGACCCGGGACAGGCTACGAGCAGTACTTC. Its translation: CSARPGTGYEQYF. This chain connects TRBV20-1 to TRBJ2-7, with 8 bases fitting TRBD1. The CDR3 is made up of 13 amino acids. Germline CDR1 and CDR2: DFQATT and SNEGSKA (reference sequence). The V gene end was trimmed by 2 bases and the J gene end by 3 bases; junction bases not matched to a gene: 3.

This clonotype has at least ten counts. The rearrangement links TRBV29-1 to TRBJ2-5, with 7 bases fitting TRBD1. This CDR3 has 12 residues. Germline CDR1 is SQVTM and CDR2 is ANQGSEA. The J segment lost 4 bases and the V segment lost 3 bases, leaving 2 bases of the junction unmatched. The CDR3 bases are TGCAGCGTTGACAGGGGGATAGAGACCCAGTACTTC. Translated, it gives CSVDRGIETQYF.

This chain connects TRBV12-3 or TRBV12-4 to TRBJ1-2; tentative D call: TRBD1 (6 bases). The CDR3 contains 14 residues. Trimming removed 1 base at V and 7 bases at J, with 13 bases between. The DNA of the CDR3 is TGTGCCAGCAGTTTAGTCGCAGGGGAGGGTGGCTACACCTTC. This codes for CASSLVAGEGGYTF.